This is a list of T cell receptor beta chains from one sample in a study of blood T cell repertoires in COVID-19. Here immunoSEQ multiplex PCR was the method, and the copy in TCRdb shows in-frame clones only, minus some. The sample contains about 230,000 clones, 81% of which appear only once. Sequencing was done on a sample of peripheral blood. These receptors all stem from a woman of 80 years or more with acute or convalescent COVID-19. CDR3s include the opening cysteine and the closing phenylalanine or tryptophan. D genes are given only for firm matches.

d_gene,v_gene,CDR3aa
-,TRBV5-6,CASSLGLTNTGELFF
TRBD2,TRBV7-3,CASSSGLAGETQYF
-,TRBV3-1/TRBV3-2,CASSQIRGGMGELFF
TRBD1,TRBV2,CASEPGQGALNYGYTF
-,TRBV3-1/TRBV3-2,CASSLQGTPKITEAFF
-,TRBV6-1,CASSEDGRDNDKLFF
TRBD1,TRBV27,CASSFRQGLGTDTQYF
-,TRBV12-3/TRBV12-4,CASSLSSVQPQHF
-,TRBV7-2,CASSPYLTLDPNYGYTF
TRBD1,TRBV2,CASSPDRDNEKLFF
-,TRBV9,CASSPTVTRVAVNEQFF
TRBD1,TRBV23-1,CASSQSGQGEGQPQHF
TRBD2,TRBV5-1,CASSSLAGGSSGANVLTF
TRBD2,TRBV7-3,CASSESGRGYNEQFF
TRBD1,TRBV9,CASSVGAGGNEKLFF
-,TRBV19,CATSIRAGGDEQYF
TRBD1,TRBV2,CASSEADRVSANYGYTF
-,TRBV27,CASSFAGALAGELFF
TRBD2,TRBV5-4,CASSLMLAGGTDTQYF
TRBD1,TRBV6-5,CASSYSGTATNEKLFF
TRBD2,TRBV19,CASSISGRSYNEQFF
TRBD1,TRBV6-2/TRBV6-3,CASSKGTGDGYTF
-,TRBV6-6,CASSYTGGVNYGYTF
TRBD1,TRBV5-1,CASSLETGSGYTF
-,TRBV5-1,CASSLDGRTGITGELFF
-,TRBV10-3,CAIRQTASNTGELFF
TRBD2,TRBV11-2,CASSPLAASYEQYF
TRBD2,TRBV27,CASSFLRTSGTIFGTDTQYF
-,TRBV30,CAWTLGAARGQETQYF